The 5 T cell receptor beta chains given below trace back to one sample, sequenced in a study of cytomegalovirus exposure and HLA in healthy donors. PCR was performed using 60 Vbeta and 13 Jbeta primers. Measured with immunoSEQ multiplex PCR; TCRdb has only the in-frame clones, and not every one. The data hold approximately 110,000 clones, with about four fifths observed a single time. Input material: PBMCs. Receptors originate from an older woman in good health and CMV-seropositive.

The CDR3 region has the DNA TGTGCCGTCCGACAGTACAATGAGCAGTTCTTC. This sequence encodes CAVRQYNEQFF. The V call is TRBV6-1, the J call TRBJ2-1; the D gene is possibly TRBD1 (5 bases). The germline gives CDR1 MNHNS, CDR2 SASEGT. Trimming removed 11 bases from V and 4 bases from J, with 9 bases in between. CDR3 length equals 11 residues.

The chain combines TRBV5-1 with TRBJ2-1, with 7 bases that match TRBD1. The V segment lost 4 bases and the J segment 5 bases; nucleotides outside the gene matches: 6. This CDR3 region has 14 residues. The V gene's germline CDR1 is SGHRS and CDR2 YFSETQ. DNA of the CDR3: TGCGCCAGCAGCCGCGGACAGGTCAACAATGAGCAGTTCTTC. This gives the protein CASSRGQVNNEQFF.

This chain joins TRBV7-9 and TRBJ2-7; 7 bases align to TRBD1. Trimming cost V 5 bases and J 12 bases; bases outside gene matches: 7. CDR1 SEHNR and CDR2 FQNEAQ come from the germline V gene (reference sequence). This CDR3 region has 11 residues. The CDR3 DNA reads TGTGCCAGCAGCGCAGGGGGTGCCGGGTACTTC. It yields the protein CASSAGGAGYF.

This clone occurred a few times. The chain couples TRBV30 to TRBJ1-2, with 7 bases identical to TRBD1. The V segment lost 0 bases and the J segment 8 bases; nucleotides outside the gene matches: 6. Germline CDR1 is GTSNPN and CDR2 is SVGIG (reference sequence). The CDR3 has 13 residues. The CDR3 DNA reads as TGTGCCTGGAGTGTATCAGGGGGAGTCGGCTACACCTTC. Translated: CAWSVSGGVGYTF.

J is TRBJ2-1 and V is TRBV11-2, with 8 bases fitting TRBD2. V lost 4 bases, J lost 16 bases, and 18 bases stayed unmatched. The germline V gene has CDR1 SGHAT and CDR2 FQNNGV. The CDR3 contains 15 residues. The CDR3 loop reads CASSSGGVARDRKFF. In DNA form, the CDR3 reads TGTGCCAGCAGCTCCGGGGGGGTTGCTAGAGACAGAAAATTCTTC.